This T cell receptor beta chain was identified during a study of read filtering for tumor transcriptome and immune sequencing. Findings and caveats of the study: The sorted CD138-negative fraction was a mixed bone marrow immune population, not purified T cells. Even smaller IR-seq throughput identified most shared clonotypes.

Molecular barcoded adaptors covering alpha/delta and beta/gamma chains were used on roughly 400 ng RNA. TCRdb re-called the reads with MiXCR, one entry per CDR3 protein. The data show approximately 9,800 distinct CDR3 sequences, with approximately 15% seen just once and less than 30% held by the top ten. The table lists this clonotype with many counts. The antigen remains unidentified. V gave up 5 bases and J gave up 0 bases, with 12 bases separating them. Germline CDR1 is SQVTM and CDR2 is ANQGSEA. The length of the CDR3 is 14 residues. Bone marrow was sampled from every patient at the time of active disease.

Material for sequencing was a population of CD138-negative cells sorted from bone marrow. This receptor was taken from a donor aged 40 or over with multiple myeloma. The chain has TRBV29-1 and TRBJ2-3; D possibly uses TRBD1 or TRBD2 (5 bases each). As DNA, the CDR3 is TGCAGCGTTTCACGGGACCAAAGCACAGATACGCAGTATTTT. This encodes CSVSRDQSTDTQYF.